A single sample gave rise to the 2 T cell receptor beta chains below, sequenced in a study of regulatory T cells in long-lasting Graves disease. Arm-PCR of CDR3 regions and iRepertoire HTBI primers were used to build TCR beta libraries. One entry per CDR3 protein, called by TCRdb with MiXCR from the multiplex PCR reads. The top ten hold less than 30% of the sample, which has about 420,000 distinct CDR3 sequences, around 15% seen once. Time point of the sample: newly diagnosed GD, antithyroid drugs for less than 3 months. PBMC-derived RNA was used for the TCR library. Separately, the same data were catalogued under a study of T cells in Graves' hyperthyroidism and ophthalmopathy.

The sequencing used peripheral blood mononuclear cells (PBMCs), collected at new diagnosis, from a patient treated with antithyroid drugs. These receptors came from a woman aged 18-29 years with Graves disease.

This clonotype was seen a handful of times. The chain is built from TRBV27 and TRBJ1-4, with 9 bases fitting TRBD1. The CDR3 has 14 amino acids. V trimming: 5 bases; J trimming: 8 bases; junction bases outside the gene matches: 6. Germline assignment: CDR1 MNHEY and CDR2 SMNVEV (reference sequence). CDR3 protein: CASSMGQGFEKLFF. In DNA form, the CDR3 reads TGTGCCAGCAGTATGGGACAGGGATTCGAAAAACTGTTTTTT.

This clonotype was observed at least ten times. CDR3 nucleotide sequence: TGTGCCAGCAGCGCCGGGGGGAGCTCCTCCTACGAGCAGTACTTC. Its translation: CASSAGGSSSYEQYF. The chain couples TRBV11-3 to TRBJ2-7; 7 nucleotides align to TRBD2. The CDR3 length is 15 residues. V shed 5 bases and J 0 bases; nucleotides not matched to a gene: 7. The germline gives CDR1 SGHNT, CDR2 YENEEA. Variable domain in full (rest from reference TRBV11-3 and TRBJ2-7): EAGVVQSPRYKIIEKKQPVAFWCNPISGHNTLYWYLQNLGQGPELLIRYENEEAVDDSQLPKDRFSAERLKGVDSTLKIQPAELGDSAVYLCASSAGGSSSYEQYFGPGTRLTVT.